The clone carrying this TCR beta chain was observed a few times. Its matching antigen is unknown. The data are from a study of post-analysis software for immune sequencing data. In the study overall: Included courses were relapsing-remitting and secondary progressive multiple sclerosis; progressive-relapsing multiple sclerosis was also included.

Trimming cost V 0 bases and J 10 bases, with 10 bases left between them. This CDR3 has 13 amino acids. Germline V lookup: CDR1 SGHAT, CDR2 FQNNGV. Each TCR beta cDNA library carried unique molecular identifiers. A few hundred thousand cDNA molecules were obtained from roughly 1 to 10 million T cells. MiXCR, applied by TCRdb to the PCR reads, yields one record per CDR3 protein. The sample shows approximately 630,000 distinct CDR3 sequences, 59% of them seen only once. Study results and caveats: Five TRBV segments, TRBV5-6, TRBV5-1 and TRBV20-1 among them, were found more frequent in patients than controls. Controls showed significantly higher normalized Chao1 diversity than did multiple sclerosis patients.

This chain uses TRBV11-2 with TRBJ2-1; the D call may be TRBD1 or TRBD2 (5 bases each). This receptor was identified in a girl aged 2-10 years with multiple sclerosis. The sequenced sample consisted of blood. This CDR3 reads CASSLERGDEQFF. CDR3 coding DNA: TGTGCCAGCAGCTTAGAGAGGGGTGACGAGCAGTTCTTC. Looking up the rest from reference TRBV11-2 and TRBJ2-1 gives the full variable domain: EAGVAQSPRYKIIEKRQSVAFWCNPISGHATLYWYQQILGQGPKLLIQFQNNGVVDDSQLPKDRFSAERLKGVDSTLKIQPAKLEDSAVYLCASSLERGDEQFFGPGTRLTVL.